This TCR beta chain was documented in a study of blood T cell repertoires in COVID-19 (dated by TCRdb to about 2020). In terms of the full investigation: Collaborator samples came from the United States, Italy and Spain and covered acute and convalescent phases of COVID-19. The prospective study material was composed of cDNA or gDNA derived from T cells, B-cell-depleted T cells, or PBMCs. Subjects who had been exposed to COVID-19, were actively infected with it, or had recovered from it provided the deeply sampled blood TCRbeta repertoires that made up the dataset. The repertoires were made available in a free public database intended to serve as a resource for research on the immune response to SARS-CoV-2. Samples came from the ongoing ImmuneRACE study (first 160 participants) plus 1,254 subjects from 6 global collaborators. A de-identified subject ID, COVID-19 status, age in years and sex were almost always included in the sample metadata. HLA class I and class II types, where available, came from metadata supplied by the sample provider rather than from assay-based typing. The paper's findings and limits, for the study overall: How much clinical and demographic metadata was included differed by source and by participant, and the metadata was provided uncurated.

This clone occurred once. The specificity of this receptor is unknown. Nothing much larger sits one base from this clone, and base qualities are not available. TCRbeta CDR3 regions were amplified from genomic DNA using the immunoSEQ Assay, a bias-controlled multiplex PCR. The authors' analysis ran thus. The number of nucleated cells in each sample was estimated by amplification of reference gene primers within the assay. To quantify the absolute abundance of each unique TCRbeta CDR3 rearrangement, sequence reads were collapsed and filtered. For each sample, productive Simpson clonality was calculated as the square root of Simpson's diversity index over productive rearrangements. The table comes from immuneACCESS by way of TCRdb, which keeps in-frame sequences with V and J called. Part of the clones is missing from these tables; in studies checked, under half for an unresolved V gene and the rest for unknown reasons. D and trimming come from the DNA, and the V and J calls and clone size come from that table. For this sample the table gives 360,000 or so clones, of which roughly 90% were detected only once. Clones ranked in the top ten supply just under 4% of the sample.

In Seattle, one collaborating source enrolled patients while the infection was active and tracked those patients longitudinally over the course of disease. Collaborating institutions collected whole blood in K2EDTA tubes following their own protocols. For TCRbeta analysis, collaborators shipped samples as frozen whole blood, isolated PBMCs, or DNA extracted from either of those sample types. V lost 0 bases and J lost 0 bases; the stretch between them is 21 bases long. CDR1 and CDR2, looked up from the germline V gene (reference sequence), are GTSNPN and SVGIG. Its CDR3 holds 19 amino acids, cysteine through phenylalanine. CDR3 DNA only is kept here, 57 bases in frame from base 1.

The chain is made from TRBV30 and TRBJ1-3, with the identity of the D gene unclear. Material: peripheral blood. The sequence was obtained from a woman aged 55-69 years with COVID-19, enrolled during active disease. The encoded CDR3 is CAWSVRRAFPRSSGNTIYF. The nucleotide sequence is TGTGCCTGGAGTGTACGCCGTGCCTTCCCCCGGAGCTCTGGAAACACCATATATTTT. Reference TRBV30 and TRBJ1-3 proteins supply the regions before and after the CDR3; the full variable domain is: SQTIHQWPATLVQPVGSPLSLECTVEGTSNPNLYWYRQAAGRGLQLLFYSVGIGQISSEVPQNLSASRPQDRQFILSSKKLLLSDSGFYLCAWSVRRAFPRSSGNTIYFGEGSWLTVV.